These 2 T cell receptor beta chains originate from one sample sequenced in a study of blood T cell repertoires in COVID-19. Generated by immunoSEQ multiplex PCR, the TCRdb table keeps only in-frame clones and is missing some. This sample has 90,000 to 100,000 clones; around 90% occur once, and the top ten carry 18%. Sequenced: peripheral blood. The receptors here all came from a woman aged 55-70 years with COVID-19, enrolled during active disease.

The chain recombines TRBV4-2 with TRBJ1-2; no clear D. The germline V and J ends were trimmed by 0 bases and 6 bases, with 23 bases remaining between them. CDR3 length equals 18 residues. In germline, CDR1 is LGHNA, CDR2 YNFKEQ. CDR3 loop: CASSQESRFREAAHGYTF. The CDR3 DNA sequence: TGTGCCAGCAGCCAAGAAAGTCGATTCCGGGAGGCCGCGCATGGCTACACCTTC.

This chain joins TRBV7-8 and TRBJ1-2; D perhaps matches TRBD1 (5 bases). Trimming left V 5 bases short and J 4 bases short, with 11 bases between. This CDR3 has 13 amino acids. Per the germline V gene, CDR1 is SGHVS and CDR2 is FQNEAQ. The CDR3 here is CASSVGESYGYTF. As DNA, the CDR3 is TGTGCCAGCAGCGTAGGGGAGAGCTATGGCTACACCTTC.